Ten or more counts support the clone carrying this TCR beta chain. Antigen: not known. The V end lost 0 bases, the J end lost 4 bases, and 10 bases lay between the germline ends. Germline CDR1 and CDR2: LGHDT and YNNKEL (reference sequence). The CDR3 runs 14 residues. The source of the sample is a study of T cells in Graves' hyperthyroidism and ophthalmopathy. Study context: Before any treatment, at initial diagnosis, peripheral blood was collected. General study points: Stable hyperthyroidism was separated from ophthalmopathy by a model based on 13 V-J features. Blood also showed most of the thyroid clonotypes that were expanded above 0.001.

RNA transcripts gave rise to amplified TCR beta CDR3 regions. The HTBI primer set drove a first-round RT-PCR of the TCR CDR3. TCRdb passed the multiplex PCR reads through MiXCR, listing each CDR3 protein once. The sample has about 350,000 distinct CDR3 sequences, roughly 15% seen once; the top ten hold roughly 19%. The source is a woman aged 55-69 years with Graves' ophthalmopathy. The sequencing sample was made of blood. The chain combines TRBV3-1 with TRBJ2-7, with D hard to call. The CDR3 region has the DNA TGTGCCAGCAGCCAAGATTTGAGGATTTACGAGCAGTACTTC. Residues: CASSQDLRIYEQYF.